Listed below are T cell receptor beta chains from one sample, sequenced in a study of cytotoxic CD8 clonotypes in ibrutinib-treated CLL. Sequencing was performed with immunoSEQ multiplex PCR; in TCRdb, only in-frame clones are kept and a portion is missing. The sample lists about 140,000 clones; 70% to 90% were seen once. Sequenced material: PBMCs, taken after 36 months of ibrutinib treatment. The source is a human donor with chronic lymphocytic leukemia. Both conserved end residues are part of each CDR3. Each record gives: V gene, clone size, J gene, D gene, CDR3 protein, CDR3 DNA. A D gene is named only where the DNA matches it firmly. The size field is filled for only some rows; it gives once, few, many or a size class.

TRBV6-4	.	TRBJ2-5	TRBD1	CASSGNRGETQYF	TGTGCCAGCAGTGGGAACAGGGGTGAGACCCAGTACTTC
TRBV2	.	TRBJ2-7	.	CASSFLPSSYEQYF	TGTGCCAGCAGTTTCCTACCAAGCTCCTACGAGCAGTACTTC
TRBV28	.	TRBJ1-5	TRBD1	CASSRGTGGNQPQHF	TGTGCCAGCAGTAGGGGGACAGGAGGCAATCAGCCCCAGCATTTT
TRBV27	few	TRBJ2-1	.	CASSPLSYNEQFF	TGTGCCAGCAGCCCCCTCTCCTACAATGAGCAGTTCTTC
TRBV27	.	TRBJ1-4	.	CASSSLPGGGEKLFF	TGTGCCAGCAGTTCACTCCCCGGCGGGGGTGAAAAACTGTTTTTT
TRBV27	.	TRBJ1-1	TRBD1	CASWDRGIMNTEAFF	TGTGCCAGTTGGGACAGGGGAATCATGAACACTGAAGCTTTCTTT
TRBV5-1	.	TRBJ1-6	.	CASSVGENSPLHF	TGCGCCAGCAGCGTAGGAGAAAATTCACCCCTCCACTTT
TRBV4-2	.	TRBJ2-3	TRBD2	CASSPVRGSTDTQYF	TGTGCCAGCAGCCCCGTGCGGGGGAGCACAGATACGCAGTATTTT
TRBV9	.	TRBJ1-1	.	CASSAQGGVTEAFF	TGTGCCAGCAGCGCCCAAGGAGGGGTAACTGAAGCTTTCTTT
TRBV11-3	.	TRBJ2-3	TRBD2	CASSFFPGGTDTQYF	TGTGCCAGCAGCTTTTTCCCGGGAGGGACAGATACGCAGTATTTT
TRBV10-3	.	TRBJ2-1	TRBD1	CAIRAGQGGPFSYNEQFF	TGTGCCATCAGGGCGGGACAGGGAGGCCCCTTTTCCTACAATGAGCAGTTCTTC
TRBV19	.	TRBJ1-2	.	CASSDARVAIYGYTF	TGTGCCAGCAGTGATGCGAGGGTAGCGATTTATGGCTACACCTTC
TRBV7-8	once	TRBJ1-5	TRBD1	CASSSNRGQPQHF	TGTGCCAGCAGCTCCAACAGGGGTCAGCCCCAGCATTTT
TRBV6-5	.	TRBJ2-7	TRBD1	CASSYWRTGAYEQYF	TGTGCCAGCAGTTACTGGAGGACAGGGGCCTACGAGCAGTACTTC
TRBV30	.	TRBJ2-5	.	CAWSVPLQETQYF	TGTGCCTGGAGTGTTCCCTTACAAGAGACCCAGTACTTC
TRBV9	.	TRBJ2-2	TRBD1	CASSVGTGVTGELFF	TGTGCCAGCAGCGTAGGGACAGGGGTCACCGGGGAGCTGTTTTTT
TRBV19	.	TRBJ2-2	.	CASSPGDRTGELFF	TGTGCCAGCTCGCCCGGGGACCGCACCGGGGAGCTGTTTTTT
TRBV11-2	.	TRBJ2-7	.	CASSLRGANEQYF	TGTGCCAGCAGCCTCCGCGGGGCTAACGAGCAGTACTTC
TRBV7-2	.	TRBJ1-1	.	CASSFAGIREAFF	TGTGCCAGCAGCTTCGCAGGGATCCGTGAAGCTTTCTTT
TRBV30	once	TRBJ2-3	TRBD2	CACSPGLAGEGDTQYF	TGTGCCTGCTCGCCGGGACTAGCGGGAGAAGGAGATACGCAGTATTTT
TRBV28	.	TRBJ2-7	.	CASCTLHRSTEQYF	TGTGCCAGCTGCACATTGCATAGATCGACCGAGCAGTACTTC
TRBV9	.	TRBJ2-1	TRBD2	CASSVPPGLAGDEQFF	TGTGCCAGCAGCGTACCCCCGGGACTAGCGGGAGATGAGCAGTTCTTC
TRBV6-4	.	TRBJ2-3	.	CASSDATGDTQYF	TGTGCCAGCAGTGATGCCACCGGAGATACGCAGTATTTT
TRBV2	.	TRBJ2-1	.	CASSQESGYYNEQFF	TGTGCCAGCAGTCAGGAGAGCGGCTACTACAATGAGCAGTTCTTC
TRBV5-1	.	TRBJ1-2	.	CASSPTGTYPEDGYTF	TGCGCCAGCAGCCCAACAGGGACTTACCCTGAAGATGGCTACACCTTC